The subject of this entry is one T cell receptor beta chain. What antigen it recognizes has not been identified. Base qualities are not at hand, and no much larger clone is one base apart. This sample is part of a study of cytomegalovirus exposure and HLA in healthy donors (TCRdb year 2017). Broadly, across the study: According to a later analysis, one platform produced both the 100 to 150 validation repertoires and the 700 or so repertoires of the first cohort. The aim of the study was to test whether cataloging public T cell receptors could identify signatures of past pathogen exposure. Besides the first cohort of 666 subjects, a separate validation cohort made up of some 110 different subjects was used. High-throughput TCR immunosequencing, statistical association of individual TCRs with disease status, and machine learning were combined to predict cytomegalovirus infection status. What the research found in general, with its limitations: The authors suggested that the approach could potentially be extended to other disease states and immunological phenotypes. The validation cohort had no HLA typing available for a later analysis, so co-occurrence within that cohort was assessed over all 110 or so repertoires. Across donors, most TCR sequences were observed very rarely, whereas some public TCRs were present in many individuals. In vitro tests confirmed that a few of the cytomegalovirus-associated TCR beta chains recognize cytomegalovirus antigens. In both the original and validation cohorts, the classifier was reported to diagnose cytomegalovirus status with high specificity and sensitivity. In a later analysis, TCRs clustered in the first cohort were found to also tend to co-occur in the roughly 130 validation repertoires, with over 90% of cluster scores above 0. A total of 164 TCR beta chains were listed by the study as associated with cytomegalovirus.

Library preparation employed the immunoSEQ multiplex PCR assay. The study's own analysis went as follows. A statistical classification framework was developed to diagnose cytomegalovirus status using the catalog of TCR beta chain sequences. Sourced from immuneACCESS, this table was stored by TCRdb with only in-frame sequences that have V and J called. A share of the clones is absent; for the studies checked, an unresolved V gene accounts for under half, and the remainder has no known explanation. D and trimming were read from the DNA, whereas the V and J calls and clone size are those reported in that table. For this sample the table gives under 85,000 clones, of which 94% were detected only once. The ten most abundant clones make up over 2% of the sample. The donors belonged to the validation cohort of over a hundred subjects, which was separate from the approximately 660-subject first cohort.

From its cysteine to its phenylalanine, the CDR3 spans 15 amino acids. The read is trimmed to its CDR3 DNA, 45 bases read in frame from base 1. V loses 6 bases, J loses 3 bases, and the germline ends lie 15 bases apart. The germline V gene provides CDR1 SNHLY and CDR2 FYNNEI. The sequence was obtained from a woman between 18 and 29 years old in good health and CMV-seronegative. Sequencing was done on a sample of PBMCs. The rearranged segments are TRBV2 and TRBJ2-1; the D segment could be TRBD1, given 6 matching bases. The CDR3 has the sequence CASRSRGMGYNEQFF. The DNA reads TGTGCCAGCAGAAGCAGGGGAATGGGCTACAATGAGCAGTTCTTC.